One sample yielded the 21 T cell receptor beta chains listed below, sequenced in a study of shared clonotypes between healthy human individuals. Some clones are missing from TCRdb's copy, which holds only in-frame ones; the method was immunoSEQ multiplex PCR. Here the sample spans approximately 2.1 million clones, just over 90% being singletons. The sample comprised naive CD4+ T cells from PBMCs. Described subset: CD45RA+ positively selected. The receptors come from a man between 18 and 29 years old in good health. Some clones in this sample may be carry-over from other donors' samples.

The gene calls are TRBV7-3 and TRBJ2-3; 8 nucleotides align to TRBD2. The CDR3 is 17 residues long. With 2 bases clipped from V and 5 bases from J, the junction kept 12 bases outside the gene matches. Germline V gives CDR1 SGHTA, CDR2 FQGTGA. The DNA for the CDR3 is TGTGCCAGCAGCTTAGACGGCCGAAGCGGGAGTGGAGATACGCAGTATTTT. This sequence encodes CASSLDGRSGSGDTQYF.

The chain is built from TRBV6-6 and TRBJ1-5; D gene ambiguous. This CDR3 spans 11 amino acids. CDR1 MNHNY and CDR2 SVGAGI come from the germline V gene (reference sequence). Trimming left V 8 bases short and J 11 bases short, with 13 bases between. The CDR3 DNA reads TGTGCCAGCGCGGAACGGCAGGCCCAGCATTTT. It translates to CASAERQAQHF.

This chain connects TRBV28 to TRBJ1-2; D is undetermined. V was trimmed by 3 bases and J by 5 bases, leaving 10 bases between them. This CDR3 is 13 amino acids long. Germline V gene data show CDR1 as MDHEN and CDR2 as SYDVKM. The CDR3 bases are TGTGCCAGCAGTTTCGTGGGCCGGTATGGCTACACCTTC. The encoded protein is CASSFVGRYGYTF.

The chain has TRBV28 and TRBJ1-5, with D hard to call. Germline CDR1 is MDHEN and CDR2 is SYDVKM. Trimming took off 6 bases at V and 5 bases at J, with 8 bases between the two ends. CDR3 length: 12 amino acids. CDR3 nucleotides: TGTGCCAGCAGGTCAGTCGATCAGCCCCAGCATTTT. This sequence encodes CASRSVDQPQHF.

J is TRBJ2-2 and V is TRBV6-5, with D perhaps TRBD1 (6 bases). Germline V gene sequence: CDR1 MNHEY, CDR2 SVGAGI. The CDR3 contains 15 residues. Deletions cut 5 bases from V and 7 bases from J, with 17 bases between. CDR3 in amino acids: CASSRDTQMGGELFF. The DNA of the CDR3 is TGTGCCAGCAGTCGGGACACCCAAATGGGCGGGGAGCTGTTTTTT.

The rearrangement joins TRBV7-2 to TRBJ1-5, with TRBD1 as a possible D gene (5 bases). V lost 3 bases to trimming and J lost 4 bases, with 13 bases between them. CDR1 and CDR2 (germline): SGHTA, FQGNSA. This CDR3 region has 15 residues. In DNA form, the CDR3 reads TGTGCCAGCAGCTTGACCGGGACCTCAAATCAGCCCCAGCATTTT. It codes for CASSLTGTSNQPQHF.

The chain has TRBV7-2 and TRBJ2-1, with TRBD2 matching 9 bases. CDR1 and CDR2 from the germline V gene are SGHTA and FQGNSA. V gave up 7 bases and J gave up 2 bases; unmatched junction bases: 9. The CDR3 spans 16 residues. The DNA for the CDR3 is TGTGCCAGCACCCTGGGGGGCGGGAGGGCCTACAATGAGCAGTTCTTC. Protein product: CASTLGGGRAYNEQFF. Based on the CDR3 plus reference TRBV7-2 and TRBJ2-1, the full variable domain is GAGVSQSPSNKVTEKGKDVELRCDPISGHTALYWYRQSLGQGLEFLIYFQGNSAPDKSGLPSDRFSAERTGGSVSTLTIQRTQQEDSAVYLCASTLGGGRAYNEQFFGPGTRLTVL.

J is TRBJ2-3 and V is TRBV5-8; no definite D call. CDR3 length: 13 residues. The germline V and J ends were trimmed by 3 bases and 0 bases, with 5 bases remaining between them. Germline V gene sequence: CDR1 SGHTS, CDR2 YDEGEE. CDR3 loop: CASSSDSTDTQYF. The CDR3 DNA reads TGTGCCAGCAGCTCGGATAGCACAGATACGCAGTATTTT.

The V call is TRBV7-8, the J call TRBJ2-3, with D maybe TRBD2 (6 bases). With 2 bases removed from V and 3 bases from J, the gap between germline ends came to 12 bases. Germline V gene data show CDR1 as SGHVS and CDR2 as FQNEAQ. CDR3 size: 15 residues. In DNA, the CDR3 is TGTGCCAGCAGCTTAATGGACTATCGTACAGATACGCAGTATTTT. It is translated as CASSLMDYRTDTQYF.

Concerning this clone: Other nucleotide sequences from this sample produce the same CDR3. The J gene is TRBJ2-5, the V gene TRBV19, with D maybe TRBD1 (5 bases). Germline V lookup: CDR1 LNHDA, CDR2 SQIVND (reference sequence). The V gene lost 0 bases and the J gene lost 5 bases, with 7 bases spanning the gap. The CDR3 length is 13 residues. CDR3 nucleotides: TGTGCCAGTAGTATAGAGGGGCTTGAGACCCAGTACTTC. This translates into CASSIEGLETQYF. Full variable domain (outside the CDR3, taken from reference TRBV19 and TRBJ2-5): DGGITQSPKYLFRKEGQNVTLSCEQNLNHDAMYWYRQDPGQGLRLIYYSQIVNDFQKGDIAEGYSVSREKKESFPLTVTSAQKNPTAFYLCASSIEGLETQYFGPGTRLLVL.

V gene TRBV11-2 combines with J gene TRBJ1-1; possibly TRBD1 for D (5 bases). The CDR3 loop spans 17 amino acids. With 5 bases removed from V and 0 bases from J, the gap between germline ends came to 19 bases. Germline CDR1 SGHAT, CDR2 FQNNGV. This CDR3 reads CASSGRRGETVNTEAFF. Here the CDR3 DNA reads TGTGCCAGCAGCGGCCGTCGCGGTGAGACAGTGAACACTGAAGCTTTCTTT.

The chain employs TRBV5-1 and TRBJ2-1; TRBD2 matches at 13 bases. The CDR3 is made up of 15 amino acids. V was pared by 4 bases and J by 7 bases, with 5 bases of the junction left unmatched. Germline V lookup: CDR1 SGHRS, CDR2 YFSETQ. The CDR3 reads CASSQGLAGLNEQFF. In DNA form, the CDR3 reads TGCGCCAGCAGCCAGGGACTAGCGGGGTTAAATGAGCAGTTCTTC.

The chain joins TRBV18 to TRBJ1-1; 8 positions match TRBD1. V trimming: 3 bases; J trimming: 6 bases; junction bases outside the gene matches: 12. This CDR3 has 16 amino acids. Germline V gene lookup returns CDR1 KGHSH and CDR2 LQKENI. The CDR3, as DNA: TGTGCCAGCTCACCTCCAGACAGGGGCCAACCACCTGAAGCTTTCTTT. Its protein product is CASSPPDRGQPPEAFF.

This chain connects TRBV25-1 to TRBJ2-3, with 7 bases lining up with TRBD2. This CDR3 has 12 residues. The V gene end was trimmed by 6 bases and the J gene end by 8 bases; junction bases not matched to a gene: 5. The germline V gene has CDR1 MGHDK and CDR2 SYGVNS. CDR3 DNA: TGTGCCAGCAGGAGGGCTAGCGGTACGCAGTATTTT. This translates into CASRRASGTQYF.

V usage is TRBV25-1 and J usage is TRBJ2-2, with TRBD2 identical over 10 bases. V shed 2 bases and J 5 bases; nucleotides not matched to a gene: 5. The CDR3 consists of 16 residues. The germline V gene has CDR1 MGHDK and CDR2 SYGVNS. The CDR3: CASSELAGVVTGELFF. DNA for the CDR3: TGTGCCAGCAGTGAACTAGCGGGAGTCGTTACCGGGGAGCTGTTTTTT.

This chain links TRBV20-1 with TRBJ2-5; weak D call: TRBD1 (5 bases). CDR1 and CDR2 (germline): DFQATT, SNEGSKA (reference sequence). The CDR3 loop spans 10 amino acids. This chain's CDR3 is CAGLQETQYF. In nucleotides, the CDR3 is TGCGCAGGGCTGCAAGAGACCCAGTACTTC.

This clone has a single count. The chain employs TRBV7-9 and TRBJ2-7, with D perhaps matching TRBD2 (5 bases). The CDR3 contains 16 residues. Germline lookup yields CDR1 SEHNR and CDR2 FQNEAQ (reference sequence). Trimming removed 1 base at V and 0 bases at J, with 13 bases between. The CDR3 sequence is CASSLGSSGGSYEQYF. The CDR3 region has the DNA TGTGCCAGCAGCTTAGGGTCCAGCGGCGGCTCCTACGAGCAGTACTTC.

V usage is TRBV27 and J usage is TRBJ1-5, with a possible D match to TRBD1 (6 bases). CDR1 MNHEY and CDR2 SMNVEV come from the germline V gene (reference sequence). The CDR3 is 15 amino acids. Trimming left V 3 bases short and J 2 bases short, with 11 bases between. CDR3 bases: TGTGCCAGCAGTTTGAAAGCAGGGGGCAATCAGCCCCAGCATTTT. It specifies CASSLKAGGNQPQHF.

The chain recombines TRBV2 with TRBJ2-7; tentative D call: TRBD2 (5 bases). CDR3 length: 12 amino acids. Looked up from germline, CDR1 is SNHLY and CDR2 is FYNNEI. V gave up 6 bases and J gave up 6 bases, with 12 bases separating them. CDR3: CASSADGGEQYF. In DNA form, the CDR3 reads TGTGCCAGCAGCGCGGACGGAGGCGAGCAGTACTTC.

The count of this clone is one. J is TRBJ2-1 and V is TRBV7-3; 8 nucleotides line up with TRBD1. Germline V CDR1 and CDR2: SGHTA, FQGTGA. The CDR3 consists of 15 residues. V lost 4 bases to trimming and J lost 7 bases; unmatched junction nucleotides: 9. The CDR3 region has the DNA TGTGCCAGCAGCTCCTCCGGGACAGGTTCGAATGAGCAGTTCTTC. Translated: CASSSSGTGSNEQFF.

The genes are TRBV14 and TRBJ2-7; D gene uncertain. The V gene's germline CDR1 is SGHDN and CDR2 FVKESK. Trimming shortened V by 1 base and J by 3 bases, and 7 bases separated the two germline ends. CDR3 length: 13 residues. This chain's CDR3 is CASSQGLNYEQYF. In DNA, the CDR3 is TGTGCCAGCAGCCAAGGACTGAACTACGAGCAGTACTTC.